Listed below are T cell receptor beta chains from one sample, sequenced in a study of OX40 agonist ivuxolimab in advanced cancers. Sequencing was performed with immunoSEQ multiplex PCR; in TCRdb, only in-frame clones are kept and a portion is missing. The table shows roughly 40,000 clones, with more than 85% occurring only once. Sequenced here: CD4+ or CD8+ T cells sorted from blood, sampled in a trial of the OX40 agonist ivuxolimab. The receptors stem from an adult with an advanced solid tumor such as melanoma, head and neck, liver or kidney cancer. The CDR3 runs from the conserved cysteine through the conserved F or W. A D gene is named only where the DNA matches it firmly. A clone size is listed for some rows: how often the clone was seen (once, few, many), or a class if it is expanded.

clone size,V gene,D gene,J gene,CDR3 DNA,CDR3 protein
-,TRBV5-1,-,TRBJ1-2,TGCGCCAGCAGCTTCGGGGACTATGGCTACACCTTC,CASSFGDYGYTF
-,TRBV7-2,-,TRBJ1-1,TGTGCCAGCAGCTTAGTGTGGGTGGATTCCACTGAAGCTTTCTTT,CASSLVWVDSTEAFF
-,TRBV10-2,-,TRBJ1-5,TGCGCCAGCAGTAAGACGAATCAGCCCCAGCATTTT,CASSKTNQPQHF
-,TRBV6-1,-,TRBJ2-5,TGTGCCAGCAGTGAAGTGGACCCCCGAGAGACCCAGTACTTC,CASSEVDPRETQYF
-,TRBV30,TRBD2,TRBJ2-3,TGTGCCTACTCACTAGCGGGGGGTTCCCTAACAGATACGCAGTATTTT,CAYSLAGGSLTDTQYF
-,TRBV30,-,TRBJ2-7,TGTGCCTGGAGTGTAGGCGACTACGAGCAGTACTTC,CAWSVGDYEQYF
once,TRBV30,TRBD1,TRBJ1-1,TGTGCCTGCGCCACCGGGACAGGTGAAGCTTTCTTT,CACATGTGEAFF
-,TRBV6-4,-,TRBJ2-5,TGTGCCAGCAGTGACCAAGAGACCCAGTACTTC,CASSDQETQYF
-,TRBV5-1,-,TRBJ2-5,TGCGCCAGCAGCTTTAAAGAGACCCAGTACTTC,CASSFKETQYF
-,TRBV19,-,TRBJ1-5,TGTGCCAGTACCCCTACCGTGCAGGTGAGAAATCAGCCCCAGCATTTT,CASTPTVQVRNQPQHF